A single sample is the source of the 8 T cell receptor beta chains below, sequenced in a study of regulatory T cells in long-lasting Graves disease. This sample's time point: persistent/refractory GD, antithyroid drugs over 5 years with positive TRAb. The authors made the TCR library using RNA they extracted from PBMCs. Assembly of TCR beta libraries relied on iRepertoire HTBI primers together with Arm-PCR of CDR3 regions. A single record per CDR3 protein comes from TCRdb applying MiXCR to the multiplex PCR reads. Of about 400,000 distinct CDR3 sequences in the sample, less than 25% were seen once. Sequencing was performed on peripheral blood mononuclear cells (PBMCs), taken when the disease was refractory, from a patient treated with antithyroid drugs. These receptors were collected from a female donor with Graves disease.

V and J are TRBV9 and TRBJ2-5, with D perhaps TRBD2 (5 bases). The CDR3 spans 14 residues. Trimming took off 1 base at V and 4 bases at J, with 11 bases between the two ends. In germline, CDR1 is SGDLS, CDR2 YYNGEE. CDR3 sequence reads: CASSVRGLRETQYF. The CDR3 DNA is TGTGCCAGCAGCGTACGGGGTCTCCGAGAGACCCAGTACTTC.

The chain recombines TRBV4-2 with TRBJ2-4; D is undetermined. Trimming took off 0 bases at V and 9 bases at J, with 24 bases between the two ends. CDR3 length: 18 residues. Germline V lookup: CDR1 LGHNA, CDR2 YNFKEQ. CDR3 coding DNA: TGTGCCAGCAGCCAAGATGTACTGACCGCCGGCCTCAGTGGCATTCAGTACTTC. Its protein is CASSQDVLTAGLSGIQYF.

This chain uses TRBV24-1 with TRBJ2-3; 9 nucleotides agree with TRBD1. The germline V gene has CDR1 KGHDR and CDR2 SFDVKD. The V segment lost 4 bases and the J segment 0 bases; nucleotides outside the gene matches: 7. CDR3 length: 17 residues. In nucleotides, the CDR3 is TGTGCCACCAGTGAATGGGGACAGGGAATGAGCACAGATACGCAGTATTTT. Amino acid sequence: CATSEWGQGMSTDTQYF.

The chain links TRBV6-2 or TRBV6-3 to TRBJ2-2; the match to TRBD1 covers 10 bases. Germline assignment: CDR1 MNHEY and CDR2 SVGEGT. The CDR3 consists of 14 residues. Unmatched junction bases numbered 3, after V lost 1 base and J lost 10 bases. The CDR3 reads CASSYWGTGEELFF. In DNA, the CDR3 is TGTGCCAGCAGTTACTGGGGGACAGGGGAGGAGCTGTTTTTT.

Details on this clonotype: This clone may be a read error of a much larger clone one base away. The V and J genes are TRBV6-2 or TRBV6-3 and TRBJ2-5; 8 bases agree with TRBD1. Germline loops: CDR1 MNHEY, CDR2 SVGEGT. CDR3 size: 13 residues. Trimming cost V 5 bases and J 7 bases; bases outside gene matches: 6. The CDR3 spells CASSRTGIGTQYF. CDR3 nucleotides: TGTGCCAGCAGTCGGACAGGGATAGGGACCCAGTACTTC.

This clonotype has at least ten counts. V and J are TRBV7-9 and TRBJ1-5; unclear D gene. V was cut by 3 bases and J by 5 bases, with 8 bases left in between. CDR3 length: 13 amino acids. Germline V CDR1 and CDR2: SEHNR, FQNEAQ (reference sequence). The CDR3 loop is CASSLSEDQPQHF. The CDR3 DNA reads TGTGCCAGCAGCTTGTCGGAGGATCAGCCCCAGCATTTT. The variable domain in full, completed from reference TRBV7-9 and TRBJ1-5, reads DTGVSQNPRHKITKRGQNVTFRCDPISEHNRLYWYRQTLGQGPEFLTYFQNEAQLEKSRLLSDRFSAERPKGSFSTLEIQRTEQGDSAMYLCASSLSEDQPQHFGDGTRLSIL.

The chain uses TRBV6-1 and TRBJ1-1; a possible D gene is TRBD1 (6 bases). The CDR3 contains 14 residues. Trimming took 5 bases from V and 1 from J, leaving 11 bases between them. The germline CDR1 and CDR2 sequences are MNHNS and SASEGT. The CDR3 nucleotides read TGTGCCAGCAGTAACGGACAGTCGAACACTGAAGCTTTCTTT. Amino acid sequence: CASSNGQSNTEAFF.

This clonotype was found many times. The CDR3 sequence: CASSPRDREAEQYF. Here the CDR3 DNA reads TGTGCCAGCAGCCCCCGGGACAGGGAGGCCGAGCAGTACTTC. This sequence joins TRBV3-1 and TRBJ2-7; 9 bases are shared with TRBD1. Germline assignment: CDR1 LGHDT and CDR2 YNNKEL (reference sequence). The CDR3 is 14 residues long. Losses at the gene ends were 4 bases for V and 6 bases for J; bases not matched to a gene: 7.